A single sample is the source of the 28 T cell receptor beta chains below, sequenced in a study of PD-1 blockade in classical Hodgkin lymphoma. Measured with immunoSEQ multiplex PCR; TCRdb has only the in-frame clones, and not every one. The sample consists of 20,000 to 30,000 clones, approximately 78% of them appearing once. Every one of the patients relapsed after autologous stem cell transplantation (brentuximab vedotin exposure was variable). The sequencing here drew on peripheral blood mononuclear cells (PBMCs), taken before the second cycle of nivolumab. The receptors originated from a human donor with classical Hodgkin lymphoma.

V is TRBV27 and J is TRBJ1-2; 7 bases are a match to TRBD1. The CDR3 is 14 amino acids. J lost 3 bases, V lost 4 bases, and 5 bases had no gene match. Germline V gene data show CDR1 as MNHEY and CDR2 as SMNVEV (reference sequence). The CDR3 bases are TGTGCCAGCAGTTCCCGGGACAGCGACTATGGCTACACCTTC. Translation: CASSSRDSDYGYTF.

J is TRBJ2-4 and V is TRBV7-2, with no clear D. V lost 1 base to trimming and J lost 4 bases, with 8 bases between them. Germline V gives CDR1 SGHTA, CDR2 FQGNSA. The CDR3 loop spans 14 amino acids. CDR3 loop: CASSLVPEKNIQYF. DNA for the CDR3: TGTGCCAGCAGCTTAGTTCCAGAAAAAAACATTCAGTACTTC.

This clone has just a few counts. The chain has TRBV11-2 and TRBJ1-6, with a tentative D call TRBD1 (5 bases). V was trimmed by 5 bases and J by 7 bases, leaving 12 bases between them. CDR3 length: 14 amino acids. The germline V gene encodes CDR1 SGHAT and CDR2 FQNNGV. The DNA of the CDR3 is TGTGCCAGCAGCCCCGGGACCCAGAATTCACCCCTCCACTTT. This codes for CASSPGTQNSPLHF.

V gene TRBV10-3 combines with J gene TRBJ2-7, with a tentative D call TRBD2 (5 bases). The V gene's germline CDR1 is ENHRY and CDR2 SYGVKD. V lost 5 bases and J lost 6, with 8 bases in between. This CDR3 region has 11 residues. The CDR3 sequence: CAISSSSEQYF. The CDR3 coding sequence is TGTGCCATCAGTTCTAGCTCCGAGCAGTACTTC.

Only a few counts were recorded for this clone. The rearrangement joins TRBV5-4 to TRBJ1-2; D is unresolved. The V end was cut by 1 base, the J end by 8 bases, with 15 bases between. The germline V gene encodes CDR1 SGHNT and CDR2 YYREEE (reference sequence). The CDR3 extends over 14 amino acids. The CDR3 region is CASSLRGSGWGYTF. The CDR3 DNA follows: TGTGCCAGCAGCTTGCGCGGGTCAGGATGGGGCTACACCTTC.

This chain uses TRBV19 with TRBJ1-5; D call uncertain. CDR1 is LNHDA, CDR2 SQIVND, per germline (reference sequence). V was trimmed by 7 bases and J by 1 base, leaving 11 bases between them. This CDR3 comprises 14 residues. The DNA for the CDR3 is TGTGCCAGTAACGAGATCCAAAGCAATCAGCCCCAGCATTTT. It specifies CASNEIQSNQPQHF.

The V gene is TRBV1, the J gene TRBJ2-3. TRBV1 represents a pseudogene. The CDR3 spans 15 residues. CDR3 amino acids: CTSSQAKVVTDTQYF. CDR3 bases: TGCACCAGCAGCCAAGCGAAGGTGGTCACAGATACGCAGTATTTT.

This chain uses TRBV6-5 with TRBJ2-7; 12 bases are a match to TRBD2. The CDR3 is made up of 16 amino acids. The V segment lost 0 bases and the J segment 5 bases; nucleotides outside the gene matches: 5. The germline V gene encodes CDR1 MNHEY and CDR2 SVGAGI. The CDR3 coding sequence is TGTGCCAGCAGTTACTCATCTAGCGGGGGGGATCACGAGCAGTACTTC. The encoded protein is CASSYSSSGGDHEQYF.

The V and J genes are TRBV7-6 and TRBJ2-1; unclear D gene. The V end lost 5 bases, the J end lost 0 bases, and 14 bases lay between the germline ends. Germline V lookup: CDR1 SGHVS, CDR2 FNYEAQ. The CDR3 loop spans 16 amino acids. CDR3 protein: CASSHAGGSSYNEQFF. CDR3 sequence (DNA): TGTGCCAGCAGCCACGCTGGCGGAAGCTCCTACAATGAGCAGTTCTTC.

This clone showed up just a few times. This chain joins TRBV28 and TRBJ1-6; the match to TRBD1 covers 7 bases. Looked up from germline, CDR1 is MDHEN and CDR2 is SYDVKM. CDR3 length: 12 amino acids. J lost 15 bases, V lost 2 bases, and 4 bases had no gene match. This chain's CDR3 is CASSLRQGLLHF. DNA of the CDR3: TGTGCCAGCAGTTTAAGACAGGGACTCCTCCACTTT. The variable domain in full, with the rest retrieved from reference TRBV28 and TRBJ1-6, is DVKVTQSSRYLVKRTGEKVFLECVQDMDHENMFWYRQDPGLGLRLIYFSYDVKMKEKGDIPEGYSVSREKKERFSLILESASTNQTSMYLCASSLRQGLLHFGNGTRLTVT.

V and J are TRBV19 and TRBJ1-1; a possible D gene is TRBD1 (5 bases). Germline V gene lookup returns CDR1 LNHDA and CDR2 SQIVND (reference sequence). The CDR3 is 15 amino acids. V gave up 1 base and J gave up 4 bases, with 13 bases separating them. DNA for the CDR3: TGTGCCAGTAGTATAGGGGCAGGGTCGAGCACTGAAGCTTTCTTT. Translation gives CASSIGAGSSTEAFF.

The rearrangement uses TRBV28 and TRBJ1-6, with D perhaps TRBD1 (5 bases). The CDR3 is made up of 14 amino acids. Trimming removed 6 bases at V and 4 bases at J, with 10 bases between. The germline V gene encodes CDR1 MDHEN and CDR2 SYDVKM. CDR3 sequence: CASSPGGYNSPLHF. The CDR3, as DNA: TGTGCCAGCAGCCCGGGGGGTTATAATTCACCCCTCCACTTT.

This clone was seen only a few times. In DNA form, the CDR3 reads TGTGCCAGCAGTTTCCGGGGGGCGGGCGATCAGCCCCAGCATTTT. This sequence encodes CASSFRGAGDQPQHF. The chain couples TRBV28 to TRBJ1-5; D is perhaps TRBD1 (6 bases). The CDR3 contains 15 residues. Trimming pared 3 bases from V and 5 bases from J, leaving 14 bases between. Germline assignment: CDR1 MDHEN and CDR2 SYDVKM.

CDR3 DNA sequence: TGTGCCAGCAGCTTCGACAGGGGGGACACCATATATTTT. It encodes CASSFDRGDTIYF. The chain combines TRBV7-2 with TRBJ1-3, with 9 nucleotides matching TRBD1. V lost 3 bases to trimming and J lost 8 bases; unmatched junction nucleotides: 2. CDR3 length: 13 amino acids. Germline lookup yields CDR1 SGHTA and CDR2 FQGNSA.

The V call is TRBV29-1, the J call TRBJ1-2, with TRBD1 matching over 12 bases. Germline CDR1 reads SQVTM; CDR2 reads ANQGSEA. The length of the CDR3 is 15 residues. Trimming removed 4 bases from V and 6 bases from J; junction bases left unmatched: 9. The CDR3 nucleotides are TGCAGCGTTGGGACGGGACAGGGGGCGTCTAATGGCTACACCTTC. Translating gives CSVGTGQGASNGYTF.

The chain employs TRBV28 and TRBJ1-5; D may be TRBD1 (5 bases). The CDR3 has 17 amino acids. V was clipped by 6 bases and J by 3 bases, with 21 bases between them. Germline V CDR1 and CDR2: MDHEN, SYDVKM. The CDR3 nucleotides are TGTGCCAGCAGCCCCCAGGGCGTAGGAGGACTCAATCAGCCCCAGCATTTT. This encodes CASSPQGVGGLNQPQHF.

This clone was seen more than once but under ten times. This chain joins TRBV10-3 and TRBJ1-2; 11 bases match TRBD1. The trim removed 6 bases at V and 6 bases at J, leaving 3 bases unmatched. Germline V gene data show CDR1 as ENHRY and CDR2 as SYGVKD. CDR3 length equals 13 residues. The CDR3 is CAISGDRGNGYTF. CDR3 DNA: TGTGCCATCAGCGGGGACAGGGGGAATGGCTACACCTTC.

V and J are TRBV9 and TRBJ2-2, with D possibly being TRBD2 (5 bases). Per germline, CDR1 SGDLS and CDR2 YYNGEE. The V gene lost 0 bases and the J gene lost 6 bases, with 6 bases spanning the gap. The CDR3 spans 13 residues. In DNA form, the CDR3 reads TGTGCCAGCAGCGTAGACGGGGCCGGGGAGCTGTTTTTT. Translating it yields CASSVDGAGELFF.

About this clone: This is likely a read error, given that the CDR3 carries no conserved phenylalanine or tryptophan at its end. The genes are TRBV4-2 and TRBJ1-2; D possibly corresponds to TRBD1 (5 bases). V lost 1 base, J lost 5 bases, and 14 bases lay in between. This CDR3 region has 15 residues. Germline V lookup: CDR1 LGHNA, CDR2 YNFKEQ. DNA of the CDR3: TGTGCCAGCAGCCAAGGGGTGAAAGGGGAATATGGCTACACCCTC. This gives the protein CASSQGVKGEYGYTL.

This clone was counted only a few times. The chain links TRBV6-1 to TRBJ2-2; 10 nucleotides match TRBD2. The CDR3 has 18 amino acids. After removal of 2 bases from V and 0 bases from J, the junction contained 6 bases not matched to a gene. CDR1 MNHNS and CDR2 SASEGT come from the germline V gene. The CDR3 DNA reads as TGTGCCAGCAGTGAATGGCTAGCGGGGGTCACGAACACCGGGGAGCTGTTTTTT. Translating it yields CASSEWLAGVTNTGELFF.

V gene TRBV4-2 combines with J gene TRBJ1-5; no definite D call. The CDR3 consists of 14 residues. V gave up 2 bases and J gave up 4 bases, with 9 bases separating them. CDR1 and CDR2 (germline): LGHNA, YNFKEQ. The chain's CDR3 is CASSQSYPNQPQHF. The CDR3 DNA reads TGTGCCAGCAGCCAATCCTATCCTAATCAGCCCCAGCATTTT.

V gene TRBV4-3 combines with J gene TRBJ2-3; a possible D gene is TRBD1 (5 bases). V dropped 6 bases and J dropped 1 base, with 8 bases sitting between them. The germline gives CDR1 LGHNA, CDR2 YSLEER. The CDR3 sequence is 13 residues long. CDR3 nucleotides: TGCGCCAGCAGTTCCAGGGGCACAGATACGCAGTATTTT. Protein: CASSSRGTDTQYF.

This clone has just a few counts. The V gene is TRBV28, the J gene TRBJ2-1, with a tentative D call TRBD2 (6 bases). Germline V CDR1 and CDR2: MDHEN, SYDVKM. Deletions cut 6 bases from V and 7 bases from J, with 25 bases between. This CDR3 contains 17 residues. CDR3 amino acids: CASSWDQEGNFGNEQFF. The CDR3 DNA is TGTGCCAGCAGCTGGGACCAGGAGGGGAATTTTGGGAATGAGCAGTTCTTC.

This clone is classed as medium-sized. CDR3 sequence reads: CASGQGSWEAFF. CDR3 DNA: TGTGCCAGCGGGCAGGGGAGTTGGGAAGCTTTCTTT. The chain is built from TRBV27 and TRBJ1-1; tentative D call: TRBD1 (6 bases). V gave up 8 bases and J gave up 8 bases, with 15 bases separating them. The CDR3 totals 12 residues. Germline V lookup: CDR1 MNHEY, CDR2 SMNVEV (reference sequence).

This rearrangement joins TRBV5-6 to TRBJ2-1, with 8 nucleotides matching TRBD2. Losses at the gene ends were 4 bases for V and 4 bases for J; bases not matched to a gene: 10. This CDR3 spans 16 amino acids. From germline, CDR1 is SGHDT and CDR2 YYEEEE. CDR3 in DNA: TGTGCCAGCAGCCCCGACGGGGGGGGGTTATACAATGAGCAGTTCTTC. The encoded protein is CASSPDGGGLYNEQFF.

The chain is built from TRBV19 and TRBJ1-1; TRBD1 might be the D (5 bases). The V end was cut by 0 bases, the J end by 5 bases, with 19 bases between. This CDR3 comprises 17 residues. Germline values: CDR1 LNHDA, CDR2 SQIVND (reference sequence). The CDR3 coding sequence is TGTGCCAGTAGTATAGATAACGCTTGGGCCGGGGGGACTGAAGCTTTCTTT. Its protein is CASSIDNAWAGGTEAFF.

V usage is TRBV7-9 and J usage is TRBJ2-5, with a possible D match to TRBD2 (7 bases). V lost 6 bases, J lost 4 bases, and 18 bases lay in between. This CDR3 comprises 15 residues. The germline V gene has CDR1 SEHNR and CDR2 FQNEAQ (reference sequence). DNA for the CDR3: TGTGCCAGCAGTCAACCAAGGGGGGGGGCAGAGACCCAGTACTTC. Protein: CASSQPRGGAETQYF.

This sequence joins TRBV2 and TRBJ2-7; possible D gene TRBD1, 6 bases. Per germline, CDR1 SNHLY and CDR2 FYNNEI. Trimming took 1 base from V and 2 from J, leaving 9 bases between them. The CDR3 sequence is 14 residues long. The CDR3 is CASSEGTVTYEQYF. The CDR3 region has the DNA TGTGCCAGCAGTGAAGGGACAGTAACCTACGAGCAGTACTTC.